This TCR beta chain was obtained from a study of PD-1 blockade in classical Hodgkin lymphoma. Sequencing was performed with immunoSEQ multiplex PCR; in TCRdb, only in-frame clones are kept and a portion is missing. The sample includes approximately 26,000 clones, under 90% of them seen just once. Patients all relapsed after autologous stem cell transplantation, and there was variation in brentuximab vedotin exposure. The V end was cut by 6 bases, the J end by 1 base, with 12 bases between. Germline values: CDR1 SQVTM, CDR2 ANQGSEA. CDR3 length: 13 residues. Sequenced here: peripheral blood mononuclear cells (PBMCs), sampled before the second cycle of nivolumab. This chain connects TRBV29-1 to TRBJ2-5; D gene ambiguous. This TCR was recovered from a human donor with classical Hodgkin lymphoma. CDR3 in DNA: TGCAGCGTACCCCTTAGGTCCCAAGAGACCCAGTACTTC. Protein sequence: CSVPLRSQETQYF.